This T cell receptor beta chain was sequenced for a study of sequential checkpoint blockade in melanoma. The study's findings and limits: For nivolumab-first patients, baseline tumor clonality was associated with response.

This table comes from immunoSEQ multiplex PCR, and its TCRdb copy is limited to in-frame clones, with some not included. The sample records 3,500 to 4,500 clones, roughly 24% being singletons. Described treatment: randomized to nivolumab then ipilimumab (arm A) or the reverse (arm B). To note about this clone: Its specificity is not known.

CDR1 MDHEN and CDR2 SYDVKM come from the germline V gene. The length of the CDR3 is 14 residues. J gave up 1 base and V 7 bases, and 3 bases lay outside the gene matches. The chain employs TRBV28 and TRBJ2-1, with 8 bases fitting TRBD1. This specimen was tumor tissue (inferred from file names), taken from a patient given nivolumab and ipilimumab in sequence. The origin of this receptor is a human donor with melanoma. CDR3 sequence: CASTNRGSYNEQFF. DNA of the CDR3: TGTGCCAGCACAAACAGGGGGTCCTACAATGAGCAGTTCTTC.